This is a list of T cell receptor beta chains from one sample in a study of T-cell memory formation after mild COVID-19. TCRdb passed the 5' RACE reads through MiXCR, listing each CDR3 protein once. The sample consists of about 58,000 distinct CDR3 sequences, about a quarter of them appearing once. Sequences were obtained from PBMCs or a T cell subset sorted from them (not recorded which). The receptors here all came from a man younger than 30 who had mild COVID-19 (a few samples of this study predate the infection). Cell type and time point are not known. Both conserved end residues are part of each CDR3. A D gene is named only where the DNA matches it firmly. Clone size is given for some rows only: seen once, a few or many times, or a class if the clone is expanded.

J gene: TRBJ1-4; D gene: TRBD1; clone size: -; V gene: TRBV12-3/TRBV12-4; CDR3 protein: CASSRTGPWGEKLFF; CDR3 DNA: TGTGCCAGCAGTCGGACAGGGCCCTGGGGTGAAAAACTGTTTTTT
J gene: TRBJ1-1; D gene: -; clone size: few; V gene: TRBV14; CDR3 protein: CASSQDRGAGALNTEAFF; CDR3 DNA: TGTGCCAGCAGCCAAGATAGGGGCGCAGGCGCCCTGAACACTGAAGCTTTCTTT
J gene: TRBJ1-2; D gene: -; clone size: few; V gene: TRBV4-1; CDR3 protein: CASSQGTAYGYTF; CDR3 DNA: TGCGCCAGCAGCCAAGGCACTGCCTATGGCTACACCTTC
J gene: TRBJ2-2; D gene: TRBD1; clone size: few; V gene: TRBV9; CDR3 protein: CASSDGTAFTGELFF; CDR3 DNA: TGTGCCAGCAGCGACGGGACAGCCTTCACCGGGGAGCTGTTTTTT
J gene: TRBJ2-3; D gene: -; clone size: -; V gene: TRBV24-1; CDR3 protein: CATSDPPPNTQYF; CDR3 DNA: TGTGCCACCAGTGATCCTCCTCCGAATACGCAGTATTTT
J gene: TRBJ1-1; D gene: -; clone size: many; V gene: TRBV7-3; CDR3 protein: CASSFGNTEAFF; CDR3 DNA: TGTGCCAGCAGCTTCGGGAACACTGAAGCTTTCTTT
J gene: TRBJ1-5; D gene: -; clone size: -; V gene: TRBV7-2; CDR3 protein: CASSWGGGGNQPQHF; CDR3 DNA: TGTGCCAGCAGCTGGGGGGGTGGTGGCAATCAGCCCCAGCATTTT
J gene: TRBJ2-2; D gene: -; clone size: -; V gene: TRBV7-8; CDR3 protein: CASSYRDGNTGELFF; CDR3 DNA: TGTGCCAGCAGCTACCGGGACGGCAACACCGGGGAGCTGTTTTTT
J gene: TRBJ2-3; D gene: -; clone size: many; V gene: TRBV5-1; CDR3 protein: CASSLVWDSSTDTQYF; CDR3 DNA: TGCGCCAGCAGCTTGGTATGGGACTCTAGCACAGATACGCAGTATTTT
J gene: TRBJ2-2; D gene: -; clone size: few; V gene: TRBV12-3/TRBV12-4; CDR3 protein: CASSHGTPTGELFF; CDR3 DNA: TGTGCCAGCAGCCACGGGACACCCACCGGGGAGCTGTTTTTT
J gene: TRBJ1-1; D gene: TRBD1; clone size: -; V gene: TRBV11-2; CDR3 protein: CTSSPPDRGGETEDFF; CDR3 DNA: TGTACCAGCAGCCCCCCTGACAGGGGTGGAGAGACTGAAGATTTCTTT
J gene: TRBJ1-1; D gene: TRBD1; clone size: few; V gene: TRBV9; CDR3 protein: CASSDGTGDTEAFF; CDR3 DNA: TGTGCCAGCAGCGACGGGACAGGGGACACTGAAGCTTTCTTT
J gene: TRBJ1-5; D gene: TRBD1; clone size: -; V gene: TRBV12-3/TRBV12-4; CDR3 protein: CASSLQDRGFQPQHF; CDR3 DNA: TGTGCCAGCAGTTTACAGGACAGGGGTTTTCAGCCCCAGCATTTT
J gene: TRBJ2-1; D gene: TRBD2; clone size: few; V gene: TRBV5-8; CDR3 protein: CASSAGTSDSEQFF; CDR3 DNA: TGTGCCAGCAGCGCCGGGACTAGCGATAGTGAGCAGTTCTTC
J gene: TRBJ2-7; D gene: -; clone size: few; V gene: TRBV7-2; CDR3 protein: CASSPGQNYEQYF; CDR3 DNA: TGTGCCAGCAGCCCCGGACAGAACTACGAGCAGTACTTC
J gene: TRBJ2-2; D gene: -; clone size: few; V gene: TRBV12-3/TRBV12-4; CDR3 protein: CASSFTTGELFF; CDR3 DNA: TGTGCCAGCAGTTTTACAACCGGGGAGCTGTTTTTT
J gene: TRBJ2-3; D gene: -; clone size: -; V gene: TRBV7-3; CDR3 protein: CASSFRTLTDTQYF; CDR3 DNA: TGTGCCAGCAGCTTTAGGACTCTCACAGATACGCAGTATTTT
J gene: TRBJ2-1; D gene: TRBD2; clone size: -; V gene: TRBV4-3; CDR3 protein: CASSPWTSGRGEQFF; CDR3 DNA: TGCGCCAGCAGCCCTTGGACTAGCGGGAGGGGTGAGCAGTTCTTC
J gene: TRBJ1-3; D gene: -; clone size: few; V gene: TRBV4-1; CDR3 protein: CASRERPGLPGNTIYF; CDR3 DNA: TGCGCCAGCAGGGAGAGACCGGGACTGCCTGGAAACACCATATATTTT
J gene: TRBJ1-1; D gene: -; clone size: few; V gene: TRBV4-3; CDR3 protein: CASSQDPRGDTEAFF; CDR3 DNA: TGCGCCAGCAGCCAAGATCCTCGGGGGGACACTGAAGCTTTCTTT